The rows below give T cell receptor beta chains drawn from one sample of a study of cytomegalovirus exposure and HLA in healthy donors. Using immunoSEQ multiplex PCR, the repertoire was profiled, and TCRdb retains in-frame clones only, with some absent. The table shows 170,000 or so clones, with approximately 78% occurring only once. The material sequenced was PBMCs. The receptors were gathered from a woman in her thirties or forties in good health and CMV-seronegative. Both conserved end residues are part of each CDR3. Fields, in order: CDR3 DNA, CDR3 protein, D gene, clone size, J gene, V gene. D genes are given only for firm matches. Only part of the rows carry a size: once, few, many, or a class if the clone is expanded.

TGTGCCAGCAGCCCCGGACACGCCGAGCAGTACTTC	CASSPGHAEQYF	NA	NA	TRBJ2-7	TRBV9
TGCGCCAGCAGCCAAGACAGGGGGCTGAGCTACGAGCAGTACTTC	CASSQDRGLSYEQYF	TRBD1	NA	TRBJ2-7	TRBV5-1
TGTGCCAGTAGTATTCTCTACGAGCAGTACTTC	CASSILYEQYF	NA	NA	TRBJ2-7	TRBV19
TGCGCCAGCAGCCAACCTGGCGGGACAGGGACCTACGAGCAGTACTTC	CASSQPGGTGTYEQYF	TRBD1	NA	TRBJ2-7	TRBV5-1
TGTGCCAGCAGAGTCCGCCTTAGACAGTATGGCTACACCTTC	CASRVRLRQYGYTF	NA	NA	TRBJ1-2	TRBV2
TGTGCCAGCAGTTTATTTCTGGTGGGGGGGGGCACTGAAGCTTTCTTT	CASSLFLVGGGTEAFF	NA	NA	TRBJ1-1	TRBV27
TGTGCCAGCAGCACCCTTTTAGGGGTGGGGGCCAACGTCCTGACTTTC	CASSTLLGVGANVLTF	NA	few	TRBJ2-6	TRBV7-9
TGTGCCAGCAGCGTAGGTCCCGAAGAGACCCAGTACTTC	CASSVGPEETQYF	NA	NA	TRBJ2-5	TRBV9
TGTGCCAGCCGGACCGGGACAGTCTATGGCTACACCTTC	CASRTGTVYGYTF	TRBD1	NA	TRBJ1-2	TRBV4-2
TGTGCCAGCAGCTTAGGTCGCACTAATCAGCCCCAGCATTTT	CASSLGRTNQPQHF	NA	few	TRBJ1-5	TRBV7-8
TGCAGCGTTACTGTGGTGGGGACAGGAGAAGAGCAGTACTTC	CSVTVVGTGEEQYF	TRBD1	NA	TRBJ2-7	TRBV29-1
TGTGCCAGCAGCCAATATCAGGGGCCCTACGAGCAGTACTTC	CASSQYQGPYEQYF	NA	NA	TRBJ2-7	TRBV14
TGTGCCAGCAGCCCTACTGGGGCCTCTGGAAACACCATATATTTT	CASSPTGASGNTIYF	NA	NA	TRBJ1-3	TRBV7-9
TGTGCCAGCAGCGCACTAGCGGGGGGGCCCGCGTCCAAAAACATTCAGTACTTC	CASSALAGGPASKNIQYF	TRBD2	NA	TRBJ2-4	TRBV7-9
TGCGCCAGCAGCCAAAATACCGGGACAGGGGGGAGTCAGCCCCAGCATTTT	CASSQNTGTGGSQPQHF	TRBD1	once	TRBJ1-5	TRBV4-1
TGTGCCAGCTACCGGACCGGACAGGGGTACGAGCAGTACTTC	CASYRTGQGYEQYF	TRBD1	NA	TRBJ2-7	TRBV6-1
TGTGCCATCAGTGAGTCAGGGGATCAGCCCCAGCATTTT	CAISESGDQPQHF	NA	NA	TRBJ1-5	TRBV10-3
TGTGCCAGCAGTGAACAGGGGACCGGGGAGCTGTTTTTT	CASSEQGTGELFF	NA	NA	TRBJ2-2	TRBV6-1
TGTGCCAGCGAGCTGCAAGAGACCCAGTACTTC	CASELQETQYF	NA	NA	TRBJ2-5	TRBV2
TGTGCCAGTAGTATGACCGGGATAAACTATGGCTACACCTTC	CASSMTGINYGYTF	NA	NA	TRBJ1-2	TRBV19
TGCGCCAGCAGTGCCCCAGGGGCGAACACTGAAGCTTTCTTT	CASSAPGANTEAFF	NA	few	TRBJ1-1	TRBV10-1
TGTGCCAGTACCAGGACAGGGGGGAGCACCGGGGAGCTGTTTTTT	CASTRTGGSTGELFF	TRBD1	NA	TRBJ2-2	TRBV19
TGCGCCAGCAGCCAAGGGCCGCTCAGGGAAGGTTTGTATGGCTACACCTTC	CASSQGPLREGLYGYTF	NA	few	TRBJ1-2	TRBV4-1
TGTGCCAGCAGTATTAACGGACAATATAGCAATCAGCCCCAGCATTTT	CASSINGQYSNQPQHF	NA	few	TRBJ1-5	TRBV27
TGTGCCAGCAGTGAATTTTCCAGCTATGGCTACACCTTC	CASSEFSSYGYTF	NA	few	TRBJ1-2	TRBV6-1
TGTGCCAGCGGGCCGGACAGGGGGCGGGCCGGGGAGCTGTTTTTT	CASGPDRGRAGELFF	TRBD1	NA	TRBJ2-2	TRBV28
TGTGCCAGCAGCACCACAGGGGGTGGCGAAAAACTGTTTTTT	CASSTTGGGEKLFF	TRBD1	NA	TRBJ1-4	TRBV5-4
TGCGCCAGCAGCTGGGGACAGGGATACTACAATGAGCAGTTCTTC	CASSWGQGYYNEQFF	TRBD1	once	TRBJ2-1	TRBV5-1
TGTGCCAGCAGCTCCGGCCTAGCGGGGATACAAGAGACCCAGTACTTC	CASSSGLAGIQETQYF	TRBD2	NA	TRBJ2-5	TRBV11-2
TGTGCCAGCAGCTTAGCAAGCGGGCGCAATGAGCAGTTCTTC	CASSLASGRNEQFF	NA	NA	TRBJ2-1	TRBV11-3
TGTGCCAGCAGAGGGACTAGCGGGGGGGCTTGGGAGCTGTTTTTT	CASRGTSGGAWELFF	TRBD2	NA	TRBJ2-2	TRBV6-1
TGTGCCAGCAAAATACCGGGACAGCACGGATTCGCTGAAGCTTTCTTT	CASKIPGQHGFAEAFF	TRBD1	NA	TRBJ1-1	TRBV7-9
TGTGCCAGCAGCCCGACAGGGGGTACAGATACGCAGTATTTT	CASSPTGGTDTQYF	TRBD1	NA	TRBJ2-3	TRBV5-6
TGTGCCAGCAGCCTACTTAGCGGGAGTACCTACAATGAGCAGTTCTTC	CASSLLSGSTYNEQFF	TRBD2	NA	TRBJ2-1	TRBV4-2
TGCGCCAGCACCTCACAGGGTGGGACCCACTATGGCTACACCTTC	CASTSQGGTHYGYTF	NA	NA	TRBJ1-2	TRBV5-1
TGTGCCAGCAGTGACCACGCTCGGGGAGAGTTTAGCATGAACACTGAAGCTTTCTTT	CASSDHARGEFSMNTEAFF	NA	few	TRBJ1-1	TRBV6-1
TGTGCCTCAGCAGGAATAGGGAGAGGGTCCAATCAGCCCCAGCATTTT	CASAGIGRGSNQPQHF	NA	NA	TRBJ1-5	TRBV28
TGCGCCAGCAGCTTGCCGGGGGGGCGTATCACCGGGGAGCTGTTTTTT	CASSLPGGRITGELFF	TRBD2	NA	TRBJ2-2	TRBV5-1
TGTGCCAGCTCACTTGCCGAGACAGGCTTCTACAATGAGCAGTTCTTC	CASSLAETGFYNEQFF	NA	NA	TRBJ2-1	TRBV18
TGTGCCAGCACTTGGGACCACCAGGGGCAAGAGACCCAGTACTTC	CASTWDHQGQETQYF	NA	NA	TRBJ2-5	TRBV2
TGTGCCAGCAGCTTCAGGGGCGGCCCGGGAGAAAAACTGTTTTTT	CASSFRGGPGEKLFF	NA	NA	TRBJ1-4	TRBV7-2
TGTGCCAGCAGTTTAGGGCCCTGGCAAAATGGCTACACCTTC	CASSLGPWQNGYTF	NA	few	TRBJ1-2	TRBV27
TGTGCCAGCAGCATGACAGGGAATAATTCACCCCTCCACTTT	CASSMTGNNSPLHF	TRBD1	NA	TRBJ1-6	TRBV11-2
TGTGCCAGCAGGTCGGGGGACGGCTGGATCTCTGGAAACACCATATATTTT	CASRSGDGWISGNTIYF	NA	NA	TRBJ1-3	TRBV27
TGCGCCAGCAGCTTGAACAGGGGTTACGAGCAGTACTTC	CASSLNRGYEQYF	TRBD1	NA	TRBJ2-7	TRBV5-1
TGTGCCAGCAGCGGCACTACAGGGGGAGGATATGGCTACACCTTC	CASSGTTGGGYGYTF	TRBD1	NA	TRBJ1-2	TRBV6-1
TGCGCCAGCAGCTTGGAAGGGGGGGGGTACTATGGCTACACCTTC	CASSLEGGGYYGYTF	NA	NA	TRBJ1-2	TRBV5-1
TGTGCCAGCTCACCTGGATGGACTGAGCAGTACTTC	CASSPGWTEQYF	NA	few	TRBJ2-7	TRBV18
TGCGCCAGCAGCCAAGGACAGCTAACCTACGAAGCTTTCTTT	CASSQGQLTYEAFF	NA	NA	TRBJ1-1	TRBV4-1
TGTGCCAGCAGCGACAAGTCGTCGGGGATTAACGAGCAGTACTTC	CASSDKSSGINEQYF	NA	NA	TRBJ2-7	TRBV7-9
TGTGCCGACGGGGGAGATACGGGGGGGCTTTTCGAGCAGTACTTC	CADGGDTGGLFEQYF	TRBD2	NA	TRBJ2-7	TRBV7-9
TGTGCCAGCAGTCAGACAGGGAGTGTTCAGCCCCAGCATTTT	CASSQTGSVQPQHF	TRBD1	NA	TRBJ1-5	TRBV2
TGTGCCAGCAGTTACTCCTCCCGGTCGTACGAGCAGTACTTC	CASSYSSRSYEQYF	NA	NA	TRBJ2-7	TRBV6-5